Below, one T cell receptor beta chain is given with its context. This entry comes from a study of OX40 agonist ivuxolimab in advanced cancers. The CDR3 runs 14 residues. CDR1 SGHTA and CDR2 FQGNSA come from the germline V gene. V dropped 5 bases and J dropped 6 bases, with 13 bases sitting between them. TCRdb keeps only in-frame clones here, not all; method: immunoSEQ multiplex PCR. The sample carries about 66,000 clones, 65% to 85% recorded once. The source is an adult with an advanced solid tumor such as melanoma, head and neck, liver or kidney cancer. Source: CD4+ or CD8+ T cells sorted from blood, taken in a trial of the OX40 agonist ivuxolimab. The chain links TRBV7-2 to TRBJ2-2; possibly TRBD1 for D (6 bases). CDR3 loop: CASSHRAGSGELFF. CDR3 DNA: TGTGCCAGCAGCCACAGGGCCGGTTCCGGGGAGCTGTTTTTT.